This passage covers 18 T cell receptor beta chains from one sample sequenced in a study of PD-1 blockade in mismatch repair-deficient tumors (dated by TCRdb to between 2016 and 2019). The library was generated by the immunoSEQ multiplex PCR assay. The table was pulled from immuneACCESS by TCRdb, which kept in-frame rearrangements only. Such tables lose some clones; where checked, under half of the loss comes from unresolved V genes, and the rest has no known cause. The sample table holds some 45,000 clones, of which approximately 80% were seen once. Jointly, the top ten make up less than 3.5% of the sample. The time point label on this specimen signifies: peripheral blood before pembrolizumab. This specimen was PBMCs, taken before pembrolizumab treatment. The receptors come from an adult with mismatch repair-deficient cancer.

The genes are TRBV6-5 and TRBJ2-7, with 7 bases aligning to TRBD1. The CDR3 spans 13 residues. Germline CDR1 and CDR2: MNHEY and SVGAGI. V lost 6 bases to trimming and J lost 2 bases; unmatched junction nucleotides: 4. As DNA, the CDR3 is TGTGCCAGCAGCCTGGGACAGACCTACGAGCAGTACTTC. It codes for CASSLGQTYEQYF.

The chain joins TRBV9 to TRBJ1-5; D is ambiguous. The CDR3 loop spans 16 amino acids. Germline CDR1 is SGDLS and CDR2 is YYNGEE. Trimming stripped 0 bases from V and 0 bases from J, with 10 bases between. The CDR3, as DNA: TGTGCCAGCAGCGTAGGGGCGGACGATAGCAATCAGCCCCAGCATTTT. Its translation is CASSVGADDSNQPQHF.

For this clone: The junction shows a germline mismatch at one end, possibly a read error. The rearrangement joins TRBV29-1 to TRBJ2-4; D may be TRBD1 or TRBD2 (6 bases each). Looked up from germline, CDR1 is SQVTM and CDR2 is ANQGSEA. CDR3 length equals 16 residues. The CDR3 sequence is CSVVLVRGATKNIQYF. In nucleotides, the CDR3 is TGCAGTGTTGTTTTGGTAAGGGGGGCTACCAAAAACATTCAGTACTTC.

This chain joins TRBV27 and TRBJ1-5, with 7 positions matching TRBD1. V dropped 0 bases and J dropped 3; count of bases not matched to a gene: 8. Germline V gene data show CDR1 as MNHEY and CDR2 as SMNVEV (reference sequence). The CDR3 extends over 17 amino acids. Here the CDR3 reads CASSLSGPRGINQPQHF. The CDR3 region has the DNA TGTGCCAGCAGTTTATCCGGCCCCAGGGGGATCAATCAGCCCCAGCATTTT.

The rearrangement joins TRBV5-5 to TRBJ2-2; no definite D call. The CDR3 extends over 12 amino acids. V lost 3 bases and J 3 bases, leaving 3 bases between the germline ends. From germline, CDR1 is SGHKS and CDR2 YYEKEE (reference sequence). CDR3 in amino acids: CASSSYTGELFF. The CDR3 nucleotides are TGTGCCAGCAGCTCATACACCGGGGAGCTGTTTTTT.

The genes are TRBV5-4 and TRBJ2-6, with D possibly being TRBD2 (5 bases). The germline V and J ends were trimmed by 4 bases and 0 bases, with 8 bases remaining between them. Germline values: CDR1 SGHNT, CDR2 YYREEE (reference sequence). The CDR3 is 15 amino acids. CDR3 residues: CASSPGVSGANVLTF. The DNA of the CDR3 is TGTGCCAGCAGCCCCGGGGTCTCTGGGGCCAACGTCCTGACTTTC.

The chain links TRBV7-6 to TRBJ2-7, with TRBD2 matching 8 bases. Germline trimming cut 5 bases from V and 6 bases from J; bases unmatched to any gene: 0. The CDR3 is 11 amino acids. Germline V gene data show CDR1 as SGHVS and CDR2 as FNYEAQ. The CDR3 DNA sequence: TGTGCCAGCAGCCGGGAGGGCGAGCAGTACTTC. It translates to CASSREGEQYF.

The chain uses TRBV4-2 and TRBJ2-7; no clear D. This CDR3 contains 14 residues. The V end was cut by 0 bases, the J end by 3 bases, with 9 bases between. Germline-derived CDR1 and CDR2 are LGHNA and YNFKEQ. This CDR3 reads CASSQDYGGYEQYF. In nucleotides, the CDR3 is TGTGCCAGCAGCCAAGATTATGGCGGCTACGAGCAGTACTTC.

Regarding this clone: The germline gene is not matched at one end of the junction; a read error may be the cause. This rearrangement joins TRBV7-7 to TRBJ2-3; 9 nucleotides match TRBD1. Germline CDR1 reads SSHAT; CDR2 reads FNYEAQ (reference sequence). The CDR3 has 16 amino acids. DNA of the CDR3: TGTGCTAGCAGTCCCCTTGGGACAGGGTGGACAGATACGCAGTATTTT. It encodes CASSPLGTGWTDTQYF.

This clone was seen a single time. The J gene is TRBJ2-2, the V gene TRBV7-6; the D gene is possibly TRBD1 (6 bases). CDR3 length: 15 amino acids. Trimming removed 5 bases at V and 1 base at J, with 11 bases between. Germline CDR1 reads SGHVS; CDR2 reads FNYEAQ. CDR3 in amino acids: CASSRETGNTGELFF. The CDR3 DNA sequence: TGTGCCAGCAGCCGAGAGACAGGGAACACCGGGGAGCTGTTTTTT.

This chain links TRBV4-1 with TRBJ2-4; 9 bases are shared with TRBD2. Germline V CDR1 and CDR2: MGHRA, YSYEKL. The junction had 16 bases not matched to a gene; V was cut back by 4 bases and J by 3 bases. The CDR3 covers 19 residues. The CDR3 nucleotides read TGCGCCAGCAGCCTTCCCCGGGTAGCGGGAGAGGGGGACAAAAACATTCAGTACTTC. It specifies CASSLPRVAGEGDKNIQYF.

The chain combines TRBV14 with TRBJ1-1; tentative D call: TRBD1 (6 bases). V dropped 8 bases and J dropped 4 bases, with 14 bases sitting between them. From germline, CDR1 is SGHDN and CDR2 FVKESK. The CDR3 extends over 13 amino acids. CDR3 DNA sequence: TGTGCCAGCGGACCACAGGGTACCACTGAAGCTTTCTTT. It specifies CASGPQGTTEAFF.

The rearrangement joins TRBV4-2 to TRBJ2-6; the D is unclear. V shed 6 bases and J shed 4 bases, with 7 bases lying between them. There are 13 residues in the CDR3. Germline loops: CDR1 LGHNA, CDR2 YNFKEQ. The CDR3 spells CASSPGGANVLTF. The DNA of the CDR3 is TGTGCCAGCAGTCCCGGGGGGGCCAACGTCCTGACTTTC.

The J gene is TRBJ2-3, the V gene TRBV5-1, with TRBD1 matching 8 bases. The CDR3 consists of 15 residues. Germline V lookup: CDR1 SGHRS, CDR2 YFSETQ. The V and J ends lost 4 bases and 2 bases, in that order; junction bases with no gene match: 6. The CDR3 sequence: CASSMGQAATDTQYF. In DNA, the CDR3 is TGCGCCAGCAGCATGGGACAGGCCGCCACAGATACGCAGTATTTT.

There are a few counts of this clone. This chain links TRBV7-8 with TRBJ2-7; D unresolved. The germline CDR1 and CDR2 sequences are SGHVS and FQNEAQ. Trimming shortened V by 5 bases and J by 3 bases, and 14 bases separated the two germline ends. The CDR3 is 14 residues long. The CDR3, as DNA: TGTGCCAGCAGCCCATTATTTTGGAACTACGAGCAGTACTTC. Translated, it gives CASSPLFWNYEQYF.

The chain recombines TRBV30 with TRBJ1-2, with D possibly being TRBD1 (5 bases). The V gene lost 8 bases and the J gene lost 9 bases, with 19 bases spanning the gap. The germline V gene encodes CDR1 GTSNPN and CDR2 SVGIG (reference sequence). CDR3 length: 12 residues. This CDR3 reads CAGSGTPFSYTF. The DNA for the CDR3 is TGTGCCGGGTCCGGGACCCCCTTTAGCTACACCTTC.

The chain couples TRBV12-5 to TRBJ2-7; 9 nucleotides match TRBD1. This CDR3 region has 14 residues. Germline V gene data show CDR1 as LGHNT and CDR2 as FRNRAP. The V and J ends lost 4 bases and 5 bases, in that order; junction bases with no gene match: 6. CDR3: CASGSGTGSDEQYF. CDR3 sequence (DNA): TGTGCTAGTGGTTCCGGGACAGGGTCGGACGAGCAGTACTTC. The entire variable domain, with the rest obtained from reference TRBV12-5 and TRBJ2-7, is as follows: DARVTQTPRHKVTEMGQEVTMRCQPILGHNTVFWYRQTMMQGLELLAYFRNRAPLDDSGMPKDRFSAEMPDATLATLKIQPSEPRDSAVYFCASGSGTGSDEQYFGPGTRLTVT.

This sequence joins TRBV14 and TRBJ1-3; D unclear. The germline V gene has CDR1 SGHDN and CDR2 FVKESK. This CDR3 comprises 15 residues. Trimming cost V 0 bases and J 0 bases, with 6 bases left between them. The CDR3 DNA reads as TGTGCCAGCAGCCAAGAACGGGTCTCTGGAAACACCATATATTTT. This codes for CASSQERVSGNTIYF.